At least ten counts were recorded for the clone carrying this T cell receptor (beta chain). Its matching antigen is unknown. The sample belongs to a study of Graves' ophthalmopathy and Graves' hyperthyroidism. Germline CDR1 reads SNHLY; CDR2 reads FYNNEI. The V gene lost 5 bases and the J gene lost 1 base, with 5 bases spanning the gap. This CDR3 comprises 12 residues. RNA transcripts were the template, and TCR beta CDR3 regions were amplified from them. HTBI-primed RT-PCR formed the first round, and a multiplex PCR formed the second. TCRdb re-derived calls from the multiplex PCR reads in MiXCR, one entry per CDR3 protein. The sample records about 400,000 distinct CDR3 sequences, roughly 21% being singletons. Study-wide results and caveats: The blood repertoire also included most expanded thyroid clonotypes above 0.001 frequency.

Only newly diagnosed hyperthyroidism patients aged 18 to 65, with under 2 months' duration, were enrolled. None of the included patients had other autoimmune diseases, uncontrolled infections, pregnancy or lactation, as these led to exclusion. The TCR sequence derives from a woman between 18 and 29 years old with stable Graves' hyperthyroidism. Sequencing was done on a sample of peripheral blood. J is TRBJ1-1 and V is TRBV2; D is unresolved. CDR3 region: CASSRENTEAFF. DNA of the CDR3: TGTGCCAGCAGTAGGGAGAACACTGAAGCTTTCTTT.